This T cell receptor beta chain is drawn from a study of T cells expressing NK-cell markers. Findings and caveats of the study: In five or six donors, dominant CD3+CD56+NKG2C+ clonotypes ranked among the top 10 CD8+ clonotypes. Certain NKG2C+ T cell clones were expanded, and their HCMV specificity remained unclear.

As concerns this clonotype: Its antigen is unidentified.

The cDNA for TCR beta came from 5'RACE template switching with UMIs. Following a re-call of the 5' RACE reads, TCRdb has one entry per CDR3 protein and lacks DNA. The repertoire shows about 400,000 distinct CDR3 sequences; the top ten hold around 10%. This clonotype originated in a woman aged 50 to 60 in good health. The source material was blood T cells: a sorted CD56 or NKG2C T cell subset, CD4+ or CD8+ T cells, or bulk PBMC T cells (not recorded which).

CDR3 protein: CSARNGPAAGVNTGELFF. The gene calls are TRBV20-1 and TRBJ2-2; lacking DNA, the TRBD2 call made by TCRdb goes unchecked. Germline V CDR1 and CDR2: DFQATT, SNEGSKA (reference sequence). The CDR3 sequence is 18 residues long.